These 3 T cell receptor beta chains originate from one sample sequenced in a study of radiotherapy plus CTLA-4 blockade in lung cancer. Clones were read by immunoSEQ multiplex PCR, and TCRdb kept only the in-frame ones, dropping some. The data show around 14,000 clones, 72% seen once. Specimen: peripheral blood, collected from a patient treated with radiotherapy plus ipilimumab. The source of these receptors is a human donor with non-small cell lung cancer whose response to radiotherapy plus ipilimumab could not be evaluated.

The V and J genes are TRBV25-1 and TRBJ2-7, with 7 bases fitting TRBD1. Germline lookup yields CDR1 MGHDK and CDR2 SYGVNS. V was pared by 7 bases and J by 3 bases, with 9 bases of the junction left unmatched. There are 14 residues in the CDR3. The CDR3 region is CASTLSRDSYEQYV. DNA of the CDR3: TGTGCCAGCACCTTATCCCGGGACAGCTACGAGCAGTACGTC.

The chain links TRBV11-3 to TRBJ2-3, with a weak D call TRBD2 (6 bases). Trimming took off 4 bases at V and 6 bases at J, with 14 bases between the two ends. CDR3 length: 14 amino acids. Germline V gene data show CDR1 as SGHNT and CDR2 as YENEEA. CDR3 protein: CASSSRDSSDTQYF. CDR3 nucleotides: TGTGCCAGCAGCTCCCGGGACTCCTCGGATACGCAGTATTTT.

The gene calls are TRBV18 and TRBJ1-4; the match to TRBD1 covers 7 bases. Germline V gene data show CDR1 as KGHSH and CDR2 as LQKENI. The CDR3 is 14 residues long. With 4 bases clipped from V and 8 bases from J, the junction kept 7 bases outside the gene matches. The CDR3 DNA reads TGTGCCAGCTCACTACAGGGGAGCGGGGAAAAACTGTTTTTT. The encoded protein is CASSLQGSGEKLFF.